The 18 T cell receptor beta chains below were found in one sample sequenced in a study of cytomegalovirus exposure and HLA in healthy donors. PCR employed 60 Vbeta and 13 Jbeta primers. Generated by immunoSEQ multiplex PCR, the TCRdb table keeps only in-frame clones and is missing some. The sample has 150,000 to 200,000 clones; more than 70% are singletons. The material sequenced was PBMCs. These receptors were obtained from a boy aged 2 to 10 in good health and CMV-seronegative.

V usage is TRBV18 and J usage is TRBJ1-5; no definite D call. Germline V gives CDR1 KGHSH, CDR2 LQKENI. This CDR3 comprises 15 residues. The V end was cut by 5 bases, the J end by 2 bases, with 13 bases between. This CDR3 is CASSFASLGNQPQHF. DNA for the CDR3: TGTGCCAGCTCATTTGCGTCTCTAGGCAATCAGCCCCAGCATTTT.

The chain has TRBV5-6 and TRBJ2-3, with 12 bases that match TRBD2. Per the germline V gene, CDR1 is SGHDT and CDR2 is YYEEEE. V trimming: 4 bases; J trimming: 6 bases; junction bases outside the gene matches: 6. CDR3 length: 15 amino acids. The CDR3 protein is CASSPLAGGPDTQYF. The CDR3 DNA follows: TGTGCCAGCAGCCCTCTAGCGGGAGGGCCGGATACGCAGTATTTT.

This clone was recorded once. Relative to the germline gene, one junction end is altered; a read error may explain this. The V gene is TRBV7-7, the J gene TRBJ1-1, with 8 bases lining up with TRBD1. Germline V gene lookup returns CDR1 SSHAT and CDR2 FNYEAQ (reference sequence). This CDR3 has 21 amino acids. The CDR3, as DNA: TGTGCTAGCAGCTTACACTCTAAAGAGGGGACAGGCCTATTGTGGAACACTGAAGCTTTCTTT. Translation: CASSLHSKEGTGLLWNTEAFF.

The CDR3, as DNA: TGTGCCAGCAGCTTACCCGGAGGATCCTACAATGAGCAGTTCTTC. Its translation is CASSLPGGSYNEQFF. This chain joins TRBV5-4 and TRBJ2-1, with a possible D match to TRBD2 (5 bases). This CDR3 comprises 15 residues. Germline CDR1 is SGHNT and CDR2 is YYREEE (reference sequence). Trimming pared 2 bases from V and 1 base from J, leaving 10 bases between.

The V call is TRBV7-9, the J call TRBJ1-4; D is uncertain. The V gene lost 5 bases and the J gene lost 5 bases, with 12 bases spanning the gap. CDR3 length: 14 amino acids. Germline V lookup: CDR1 SEHNR, CDR2 FQNEAQ (reference sequence). This CDR3 reads CASSPTPPNEKLFF. The CDR3 DNA reads TGTGCCAGCAGCCCAACACCGCCCAATGAAAAACTGTTTTTT.

This chain links TRBV11-3 with TRBJ2-7, with TRBD2 matching 13 bases. V lost 5 bases, J lost 5 bases, and 6 bases stayed unmatched. Germline CDR1 and CDR2: SGHNT and YENEEA. The CDR3 spans 15 residues. The CDR3, as DNA: TGTGCCAGCAGCCGTGGACTAGCGGGAGCCGACGAGCAGTACTTC. This sequence encodes CASSRGLAGADEQYF.

The chain combines TRBV6-5 with TRBJ1-2; D is possibly TRBD1 (5 bases). The V end lost 6 bases, the J end lost 2 bases, and 10 bases lay between the germline ends. Germline-derived CDR1 and CDR2 are MNHEY and SVGAGI. The CDR3 is made up of 13 amino acids. Here the CDR3 DNA reads TGTGCCAGCAGCTCACAGGTGAACTATGGCTACACCTTC. Translated: CASSSQVNYGYTF.

The V gene is TRBV10-3, the J gene TRBJ2-1, with 8 positions matching TRBD2. This CDR3 contains 14 residues. The junction had 9 bases not matched to a gene; V was cut back by 6 bases and J by 8 bases. Germline lookup yields CDR1 ENHRY and CDR2 SYGVKD. The CDR3 coding sequence is TGTGCCATCAGAGAGGGACTAGTCGTCGATGAGCAGTTCTTC. Protein sequence: CAIREGLVVDEQFF.

The V and J genes are TRBV10-3 and TRBJ1-2; 8 bases map to TRBD1. The CDR3 is made up of 12 amino acids. Per germline, CDR1 ENHRY and CDR2 SYGVKD. V gave up 4 bases and J gave up 8 bases; unmatched junction bases: 3. The CDR3: CAISGTGKGYTF. The CDR3 DNA reads as TGTGCCATCAGTGGGACAGGGAAGGGCTACACCTTC.

The chain combines TRBV4-1 with TRBJ1-5; tentative D call: TRBD1 (6 bases). The CDR3 is 16 residues long. CDR1 and CDR2 (germline): MGHRA, YSYEKL. The V end lost 4 bases, the J end lost 2 bases, and 15 bases lay between the germline ends. CDR3 DNA sequence: TGCGCCAGCAGCCCCTTTAGGGGGGGCGGCAATCAGCCCCAGCATTTT. Its protein is CASSPFRGGGNQPQHF.

This chain links TRBV27 with TRBJ2-1, with 12 bases fitting TRBD2. CDR3 length: 18 amino acids. The V segment lost 3 bases and the J segment 1 base; nucleotides outside the gene matches: 7. Germline V gene data show CDR1 as MNHEY and CDR2 as SMNVEV (reference sequence). In DNA form, the CDR3 reads TGTGCCAGCAGTTTTTGGACTAGCGGGGCCACGTCCTACAATGAGCAGTTCTTC. It yields the protein CASSFWTSGATSYNEQFF.

The chain joins TRBV30 to TRBJ2-1; 12 bases fit TRBD2. The V segment lost 0 bases and the J segment 6 bases; nucleotides outside the gene matches: 3. Germline-derived CDR1 and CDR2 are GTSNPN and SVGIG (reference sequence). This CDR3 is built from 15 residues. The DNA of the CDR3 is TGTGCCTGGAGTGTGAGACTAGCGGGAGTCAATGAGCAGTTCTTC. Translating gives CAWSVRLAGVNEQFF.

The chain recombines TRBV29-1 with TRBJ1-2; 8 positions agree with TRBD1. CDR1 and CDR2 (germline): SQVTM, ANQGSEA. V lost 1 base to trimming and J lost 7 bases; unmatched junction nucleotides: 8. The CDR3 is made up of 14 amino acids. The CDR3 loop reads CSVEASGGVSGYTF. Here the CDR3 DNA reads TGCAGCGTTGAAGCATCAGGGGGCGTGAGTGGCTACACCTTC.

The rearrangement joins TRBV6-5 to TRBJ2-1; 7 bases are a match to TRBD2. CDR1 and CDR2 (germline): MNHEY, SVGAGI. The CDR3 is 16 residues long. V dropped 0 bases and J dropped 9; count of bases not matched to a gene: 11. The CDR3 sequence is CASSYSRTSNRGEQFF. As DNA, the CDR3 is TGTGCCAGCAGTTACTCCCGGACTAGTAACCGTGGTGAGCAGTTCTTC.

The chain carries TRBV10-1 and TRBJ2-1; TRBD1 aligns across 10 bases. CDR1 is WNHNN, CDR2 SYGVQD, per germline (reference sequence). V gave up 2 bases and J gave up 5 bases; unmatched junction bases: 3. The CDR3 is 15 residues long. CDR3 protein: CASSEGTGAHNEQFF. The CDR3 bases are TGCGCCAGCAGTGAGGGGACAGGGGCCCACAATGAGCAGTTCTTC.

The genes are TRBV28 and TRBJ2-1; 9 bases agree with TRBD1. Germline lookup yields CDR1 MDHEN and CDR2 SYDVKM. The length of the CDR3 is 16 residues. The J segment lost 4 bases and the V segment lost 6 bases, leaving 10 bases of the junction unmatched. Written as DNA, the CDR3 is TGTGCCAGCAGGGCCCACGGGACAGGGACTTACAATGAGCAGTTCTTC. It translates to CASRAHGTGTYNEQFF.

The chain has TRBV2 and TRBJ2-7, with D possibly matching TRBD1 (5 bases). This CDR3 comprises 14 residues. Trimming cost V 5 bases and J 1 base, with 12 bases left between them. Per germline, CDR1 SNHLY and CDR2 FYNNEI. Here the CDR3 reads CASSSLDRSYEQYF. As DNA, the CDR3 is TGTGCCAGCAGTTCGTTAGACAGATCCTACGAGCAGTACTTC.

The chain combines TRBV6-1 with TRBJ2-1, with TRBD2 matching over 7 bases. CDR3 length: 15 amino acids. Germline trimming cut 2 bases from V and 10 bases from J; bases unmatched to any gene: 11. Germline loops: CDR1 MNHNS, CDR2 SASEGT. DNA for the CDR3: TGTGCCAGCAGTGAACTGCCTGTACCGGGACTAGAGCAGTTCTTC. Amino acid sequence: CASSELPVPGLEQFF.